This T cell receptor beta chain emerged from a study of T cells after yellow fever vaccination. Conversion of TCR transcripts into cDNA relied on 5'RACE template switching, which added a universal primer site and UMIs. TCRdb independently ran MiXCR on the 5' RACE reads; one entry per CDR3 protein. The data contain under 200,000 distinct CDR3 sequences, 9.5% to 11% of them seen just once; the ten biggest clones take up 36%. Trimming removed 4 bases at V and 6 bases at J, with 15 bases between. Germline V gene data show CDR1 as SGHTA and CDR2 as FQGNSA. The CDR3 consists of 15 residues. The study's findings and limits: It was a weaker secondary response, yet one that peaked faster, at day 5 versus 15.

This clonotype came up a few times. The target antigen is unknown. V gene TRBV7-2 combines with J gene TRBJ1-4; D might be TRBD1 (6 bases). The sample in question was CD8+ T cells sorted from PBMCs, obtained 15 days after the yellow fever booster vaccination. This clonotype was sampled from a man between 18 and 29 years old who received the YFV17D yellow fever vaccine. CDR3 in amino acids: CASSSLGGADEKLFF. Written as DNA, the CDR3 is TGTGCCAGCAGCTCCCTGGGGGGCGCGGATGAAAAACTGTTTTTT.